Only one count was recorded for the clone carrying this T cell receptor beta chain. The sample belongs to a study of blood T cells in healthy people across ages. J lost 4 bases, V lost 0 bases, and 7 bases had no gene match. The CDR3 contains 17 residues. Germline CDR1 and CDR2: MNHEY and SMNVEV (reference sequence). A J-beta primer mix and a sample-barcoded 5' primer were used in a second PCR of roughly 6 to 12 cycles. Using its own MiXCR run on the 5' RACE reads, TCRdb lists one record per CDR3 protein. Among hundreds of thousands of distinct CDR3 sequences, approximately 59% were seen once, and the ten largest hold more than 35%.

The sequenced sample was blood. This clonotype originated in a man between 60 and 75 years old in good health. The chain recombines TRBV27 with TRBJ1-4, with TRBD1 matching over 8 bases. Written as DNA, the CDR3 is TGTGCCAGCAGTTTATCGTACGGGACAGGCAGTAATGAAAAACTGTTTTTT. It translates to CASSLSYGTGSNEKLFF.